The entry that follows covers one TCR beta chain sequence. Generated by immunoSEQ multiplex PCR, the TCRdb table keeps only in-frame clones and is missing some. The sample includes roughly 100,000 clones, around 85% of them seen just once. The data were obtained in a study of identifying expanded T cells in peripheral blood. The germline CDR1 and CDR2 sequences are MNHEY and SVGAGI. The CDR3 is 13 residues long. V was clipped by 6 bases and J by 6 bases, with 12 bases between them. The gene calls are TRBV6-5 and TRBJ1-5; D not certain. The specimen sequenced was blood. This clonotype was sampled from a person aged 18 to 69 in good health. The CDR3 DNA follows: TGTGCCAGCAGGGACCCTCGGGGTCAGCCCCAGCATTTT. Translation: CASRDPRGQPQHF.